The next 10 T cell receptor beta chains were all read from a single sample in a study of blood T cell repertoires in COVID-19. Assay used: immunoSEQ multiplex PCR; TCRdb lists only in-frame clones, some missing. The sample yields about 120,000 clones, approximately 87% seen once. The sample consisted of peripheral blood. The source is a woman aged 65 to 85 with acute or convalescent COVID-19.

This clone appeared a few times. This CDR3 is CASSLITGSSPLHF. In DNA form, the CDR3 reads TGTGCCAGCAGCCTCATAACAGGTTCGTCACCCCTCCACTTT. V and J are TRBV6-5 and TRBJ1-6, with D possibly matching TRBD1 (5 bases). The germline CDR1 and CDR2 sequences are MNHEY and SVGAGI. The CDR3 is 14 amino acids. Trimming cost V 6 bases and J 10 bases, with 16 bases left between them.

The gene calls are TRBV7-2 and TRBJ2-7; tentatively, D is TRBD2 (6 bases). Per germline, CDR1 SGHTA and CDR2 FQGNSA. The CDR3 spans 15 residues. V was trimmed by 5 bases and J by 0 bases, leaving 14 bases between them. The DNA of the CDR3 is TGTGCCAGCAGCCCCCAAGCGGGTAGCTCCTACGAGCAGTACTTC. Residues: CASSPQAGSSYEQYF.

The chain carries TRBV28 and TRBJ2-1; 10 nucleotides line up with TRBD2. V lost 6 bases and J lost 3; bases outside the gene matches: 8. CDR1 MDHEN and CDR2 SYDVKM come from the germline V gene. The CDR3 is 16 residues long. In DNA, the CDR3 is TGTGCCAGCAGGTCCTCGAGCGGGGGGGACTACAATGAGCAGTTCTTC. This translates into CASRSSSGGDYNEQFF. Full variable domain (remainder filled in from reference TRBV28 and TRBJ2-1): DVKVTQSSRYLVKRTGEKVFLECVQDMDHENMFWYRQDPGLGLRLIYFSYDVKMKEKGDIPEGYSVSREKKERFSLILESASTNQTSMYLCASRSSSGGDYNEQFFGPGTRLTVL.

This chain joins TRBV19 and TRBJ1-5, with 8 bases lining up with TRBD1. CDR1 LNHDA and CDR2 SQIVND come from the germline V gene (reference sequence). V dropped 7 bases and J dropped 6; count of bases not matched to a gene: 11. CDR3 size: 15 residues. The CDR3 DNA reads as TGTGCCAGTACGAAAGTCGGACAGGGTGGTCAGCCCCAGCATTTT. Encoded protein: CASTKVGQGGQPQHF.

For the CDR3, the DNA is TGTGCCAGCACAGGGCAGAGGAATCAGCCCCAGCATTTT. Its translation: CASTGQRNQPQHF. The V call is TRBV2, the J call TRBJ1-5; D may be TRBD1 (5 bases). V was pared by 7 bases and J by 4 bases, with 11 bases between. CDR1 and CDR2 (germline): SNHLY, FYNNEI. This CDR3 is built from 13 residues.

The genes are TRBV4-1 and TRBJ2-2; 7 nucleotides line up with TRBD1. Germline V lookup: CDR1 MGHRA, CDR2 YSYEKL. J was trimmed by 2 bases and V by 8 bases; bases with no gene match: 5. This CDR3 comprises 14 residues. The CDR3 loop reads CASHGTVNTGELFF. CDR3 bases: TGCGCCAGCCACGGGACAGTAAACACCGGGGAGCTGTTTTTT.

This chain uses TRBV6-1 with TRBJ1-6, with TRBD1 as a possible D gene (5 bases). Germline assignment: CDR1 MNHNS and CDR2 SASEGT. The V end was cut by 0 bases, the J end by 13 bases, with 16 bases between. The length of the CDR3 is 15 residues. The CDR3 loop is CASSEASQGVRPLHF. CDR3 nucleotide sequence: TGTGCCAGCAGTGAAGCGAGCCAGGGTGTTAGGCCCCTCCACTTT.

The gene calls are TRBV7-2 and TRBJ2-7; weak D call: TRBD2 (7 bases). The CDR3 is made up of 15 amino acids. Germline lookup yields CDR1 SGHTA and CDR2 FQGNSA. Trimming took 5 bases from V and 1 from J, leaving 15 bases between them. The CDR3 nucleotides read TGTGCCAGCAGCCTCCGGGGGGCAAGTTCCTACGAGCAGTACTTC. Encoded protein: CASSLRGASSYEQYF.

The chain combines TRBV5-1 with TRBJ1-4; D is undetermined. Germline assignment: CDR1 SGHRS and CDR2 YFSETQ. The ends were cut back, 0 bases at V and 0 bases at J, with 9 bases in the middle. The CDR3 contains 16 residues. This CDR3 is CASSLEFHATNEKLFF. DNA of the CDR3: TGCGCCAGCAGCTTGGAATTTCATGCAACTAATGAAAAACTGTTTTTT.

This clone was detected a few times. The rearrangement joins TRBV29-1 to TRBJ2-1, with TRBD2 identical over 8 bases. This CDR3 is 12 amino acids long. The germline V gene has CDR1 SQVTM and CDR2 ANQGSEA. Trimming took 4 bases from V and 7 from J; bases not matched to a gene: 3. CDR3 DNA sequence: TGCAGCGTTGTGCGCGGGGGGAATGAGCAGTTCTTC. Its protein product is CSVVRGGNEQFF.